The T cell receptor (beta chain) described here comes from a study of early T cells in non-severe SARS-CoV-2 infection (dated by TCRdb to the early 2020s). Turning to the overall study: Because TCR sequencing relied on bulk RNA taken from unsorted whole blood, pairing of alpha and beta chains was not possible.

From the germline V gene, CDR1 is MNHNS and CDR2 is SASEGT. From cysteine to phenylalanine, the CDR3 is 14 amino acids long. Only the CDR3 DNA is retained, 42 bases long and in frame from the first base. Trimming removed 2 bases from V and 4 bases from J, leaving 12 bases between the germline ends. Library method: 5' RACE. Sequencing instrument: NextSeq 500. To correct for sequencing error and PCR bias, the TCR library protocol tagged individual cDNA molecules with unique molecular identifiers. TCR alpha and beta chains were both sequenced, and the abundances of alpha and beta sequences in each sample were closely correlated with each other. As for the authors' bioinformatics: Decombinator V4 was used to annotate TCR sequences for V gene, J gene and CDR3. Expanded TCRs were defined as changing significantly between any two time points under a Poisson model with p below 0.0001. TCR abundances were normalised to the total number of TCRs sequenced in each sample and reported as counts per million. TRAV1-2 paired with TRAJ12, TRAJ20 or TRAJ33 defined MAIT TCRs, while TRAV10 paired with TRAJ18 defined iNKT TCRs. VDJdb, accessed on 1 November 2021, was searched for TCRs annotated for CMV, EBV and SARS-CoV-2, and TCRs annotated for more than one antigen were excluded. Starting from the raw public reads, TCRdb applied fastp trimming at Q25, assembled clones with MiXCR and retained in-frame beta chains. Every distinct CDR3 protein forms one entry, paired with its most common genes and DNA. The V and J calls come from TCRdb's annotation, not from the publication. In this sample the table shows about 100,000 distinct CDR3 sequences, less than 15% of which occur a single time. The top ten clonotypes cover under 2.5% of the sample.

With regard to this clonotype: The antigen it binds to is not known. There are no base qualities to consult, and no much larger clone falls within one base.

This was a case-control study nested in a cohort of healthcare workers in London, UK, who had nasopharyngeal swab PCR tests and blood samples taken every week. Healthcare workers were enrolled in the week of the UK lockdown, from 23 to 31 March 2020, and were followed every week for up to 16 weeks. Findings and caveats that apply to the study as a whole: VDJdb matching was skewed toward anti-spike CD8 responses and likely underestimated virus-specific expansions, missing private and CD4 specificities.

Sequencing was done on a sample of whole blood. The chain uses TRBV6-1 and TRBJ2-7, with an unclear D gene assignment. This sequence was found in an adult who was a healthcare worker with PCR-confirmed SARS-CoV-2 infection or an uninfected control (not recorded which). The DNA reads as follows: TGTGCCAGCAGTGAAAGCTTACCCCTGTACGAGCAGTACTTC. It translates as CASSESLPLYEQYF.